This T cell receptor (beta chain) came from a study of blood T cell repertoires in COVID-19. As for the study in general: The United States, Italy and Spain supplied acute and convalescent COVID-19 samples. Sample material is recorded as cDNA or gDNA derived from T cells, B-cell-depleted T cells, or PBMCs.

In the original analysis: Reference gene primers were amplified, and this amplification served to estimate nucleated cell counts. Generated by immunoSEQ multiplex PCR, the TCRdb table keeps only in-frame clones and is missing some. V, J and clone size are those of that table, while D and trimming were read from the DNA. The table includes about 190,000 clones, about 83% detected once. In assigning cohorts, the study relied on participant-reported clinical history. The specimen was PBMCs or T cells enriched from blood (not recorded which). The clonotype originates from a man aged 35 to 55 with acute COVID-19.

CDR3 DNA sequence: TGTGCCAGCAGCTTGGGCGAGACAGTTGGAAACACCATATATTTT. Its translation is CASSLGETVGNTIYF. The genes are TRBV5-4 and TRBJ1-3; perhaps TRBD1 as D (5 bases). Trimming shortened V by 0 bases and J by 3 bases, and 10 bases separated the two germline ends. The CDR3 length is 15 residues. The germline V gene has CDR1 SGHNT and CDR2 YYREEE (reference sequence).